This is a list of T cell receptor beta chains from one sample in a study of control samples from healthy donors and cancer patients. The assay was immunoSEQ multiplex PCR, and TCRdb's table has in-frame clones only and misses some. The sample holds around 170,000 clones; around nine tenths are singletons and the top ten take roughly 5.3%. Sequenced: blood. The receptors come from a woman in her 30s in good health. Each CDR3 is given with its conserved first and last residue. The D gene is left open where the match is weak. Clone size is not always given. Where it is, it says once, few, many or a class for expanded clones.

d_call j_call v_call clone_size cdr3_nt cdr3_aa
NA TRBJ1-3 TRBV4-1 NA TGCGCCAGCAGCCAAGAGGGACTGAGCTCTGGAAACACCATATATTTT CASSQEGLSSGNTIYF
TRBD1 TRBJ1-6 TRBV28 NA TGTGCCAGCAGGGCCGGGACAGTCAGATCGAGCTCCTATAATTCACCCCTCCACTTT CASRAGTVRSSSYNSPLHF
NA TRBJ1-2 TRBV5-4 NA TGTGCCAGCAGCTTAGTCCCTAACTATGGCTACACCTTC CASSLVPNYGYTF
NA TRBJ2-5 TRBV24-1 NA TGTGCCACCAGTGATTTGAAATCAGGGACACAAGAGACCCAGTACTTC CATSDLKSGTQETQYF
NA TRBJ2-7 TRBV25-1 NA TGTGCCAGCACTAGGGGGTACGAGCAGTACTTC CASTRGYEQYF
TRBD1 TRBJ2-7 TRBV6-1 once TGTGCCAGCAGTGACGGGACAGGGGGACCGGCGTACTTC CASSDGTGGPAYF
NA TRBJ1-3 TRBV7-8 once TGTGCCAGCAGCTTCGGTGGGGCTGGAAACACCATATATTTT CASSFGGAGNTIYF
NA TRBJ1-1 TRBV7-9 NA TGTGCCAGCAGGGGGTCGTTCCGGGGGGCGGGCGACACTGAAGCTTTCTTT CASRGSFRGAGDTEAFF
TRBD2 TRBJ2-1 TRBV28 NA TGTGCCAGCAGTCGGACTAGCGGGGTAAATGAGCAGTTCTTC CASSRTSGVNEQFF
NA TRBJ2-1 TRBV30 NA TGTGCCTGGGCCACTAGTGGGCATGAGCAGTTCTTC CAWATSGHEQFF
NA TRBJ2-1 TRBV5-6 NA TGTGCCACCTGGAGGGGGCATTTGGGTAATGAGCAGTTCTTC CATWRGHLGNEQFF
NA TRBJ1-3 TRBV2 NA TGTGCCAGCAGTGAAATGGGGAGCCCTGGAAACACCATATATTTT CASSEMGSPGNTIYF
NA TRBJ2-5 TRBV6-1 NA TGTGCCAGCAGTGATGAGGACAGCCGCCAAGAGACCCAGTACTTC CASSDEDSRQETQYF
NA TRBJ1-5 TRBV6-1 NA TGTGCCAGCAGTGAAGTGTCCGGGGGAAATCAGCCCCAGCATTTT CASSEVSGGNQPQHF